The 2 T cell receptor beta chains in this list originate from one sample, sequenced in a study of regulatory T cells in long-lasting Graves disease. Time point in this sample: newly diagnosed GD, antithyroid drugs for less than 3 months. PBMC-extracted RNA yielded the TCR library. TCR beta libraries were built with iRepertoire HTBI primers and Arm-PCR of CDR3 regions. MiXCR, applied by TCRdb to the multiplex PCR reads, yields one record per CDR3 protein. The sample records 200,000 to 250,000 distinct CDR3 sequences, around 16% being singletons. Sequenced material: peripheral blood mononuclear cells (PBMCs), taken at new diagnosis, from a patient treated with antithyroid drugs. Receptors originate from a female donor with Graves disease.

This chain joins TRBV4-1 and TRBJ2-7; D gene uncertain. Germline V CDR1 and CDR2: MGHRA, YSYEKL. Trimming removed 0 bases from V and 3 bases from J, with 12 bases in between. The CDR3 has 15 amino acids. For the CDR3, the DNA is TGCGCCAGCAGCCAAGATCGCGCAGATAGCTACGAGCAGTACTTC. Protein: CASSQDRADSYEQYF.

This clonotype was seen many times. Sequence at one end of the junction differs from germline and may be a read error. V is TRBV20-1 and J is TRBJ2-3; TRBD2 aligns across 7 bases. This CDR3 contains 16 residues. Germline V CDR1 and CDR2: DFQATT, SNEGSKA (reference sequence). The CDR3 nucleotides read TGCAGTGCTCGAGAAAGAGCTAGCGGTAGCACAGATACGCAGTATTTT. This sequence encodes CSARERASGSTDTQYF.